Below, one T cell receptor (beta chain) is given with its context. Trimming cost V 6 bases and J 5 bases; bases outside gene matches: 10. The germline V gene encodes CDR1 SGHRS and CDR2 YFSETQ. The length of the CDR3 is 15 residues. The sample originates from a study of blood T cell repertoires in COVID-19. Study overall: Both acute and convalescent COVID-19 samples were obtained from the United States, Italy and Spain. The cDNA or gDNA used as material had been derived from T cells, B-cell-depleted T cells, or PBMCs.

Per the authors' pipeline: It was from reference gene primer amplification that nucleated cell counts were estimated. Here immunoSEQ multiplex PCR was the method, and the copy in TCRdb shows in-frame clones only, minus some. That table is the source of V, J and clone size, and D and trimming were worked out from the DNA. Of approximately 260,000 clones in the sample, roughly three quarters were seen once. This chain connects TRBV5-1 to TRBJ2-2; TRBD2 matches 7 bases. The sequenced material came from peripheral blood. This TCR was recovered from a woman in her forties with active or convalescent COVID-19. This CDR3 reads CASNVGGGRTGELFF. CDR3 in DNA: TGCGCCAGCAACGTGGGCGGGGGTCGGACCGGGGAGCTGTTTTTT.